This T cell receptor beta chain was captured in a study of T cells in Graves' hyperthyroidism and ophthalmopathy. Study summary: Any treatment followed the collection of peripheral blood at initial diagnosis.

Study-wide findings and caveats: Blood also carried most thyroid clonotypes expanded above 0.001.

As regards this clonotype: Its antigen is still unknown.

Researchers amplified the TCR beta CDR3 regions from RNA transcripts. Carried out on the TCR CDR3, a first-round RT-PCR used the HTBI primer set. MiXCR, applied by TCRdb to the multiplex PCR reads, yields one record per CDR3 protein. The sample lists about 590,000 distinct CDR3 sequences; over 12% were seen once. Trimming took 6 bases from V and 7 from J; bases not matched to a gene: 9. Looked up from germline, CDR1 is KGHSH and CDR2 is LQKENI. The length of the CDR3 is 14 residues. Clinical symptoms, serum thyroxine and TRAb, thyroid ultrasound and orbital computed tomography were used for the diagnoses.

V gene TRBV18 combines with J gene TRBJ1-5, with TRBD1 identical over 7 bases. The sequenced material came from blood. This TCR derives from a woman between 18 and 29 years old with Graves' ophthalmopathy. Written as DNA, the CDR3 is TGTGCCAGCTCCCTCGGACAGGAGGGACAGCCCCAGCATTTT. Its translation is CASSLGQEGQPQHF.